This T cell receptor (beta chain) was identified in a study of Ad26.COV2.S vaccination and SARS-CoV-2 variants. Germline V CDR1 and CDR2: SGDLS, YYNGEE. With 4 bases clipped from V and 1 base from J, the junction kept 4 bases outside the gene matches. CDR3 size: 14 residues. Sequencing used immunoSEQ multiplex PCR; TCRdb keeps in-frame clones, though not all of them. The sample consists of approximately 340,000 clones, about 85% of them appearing once. This clone has at least ten counts. Its antigen remains unknown. Points from the study as a whole: Compared with placebo recipients, vaccine recipients had higher spike-specific TCR breadth.

Treatment specified: some 20 received Ad26.COV2.S at low or high dose, single or two shots; about 5 received placebo; per-sample allocation not given. At day 63 after the first vaccine or placebo injection, samples were drawn. The sample came from a Boston adult aged 18-55 years. The vaccine antigen was prefusion-stabilized Wuhan SARS-CoV-2 spike. This material consisted of peripheral blood, taken in a trial of Ad26.COV2.S vaccine versus placebo. The sequence was collected from a person aged 18 to 65 who received the Ad26.COV2.S COVID-19 vaccine or a placebo. The J gene is TRBJ1-1, the V gene TRBV9; 7 nucleotides agree with TRBD1. CDR3 amino acids: CASSLGDRNTEAFF. The CDR3 bases are TGTGCCAGCAGCCTCGGGGACAGGAACACTGAAGCTTTCTTT.